A single sample is the source of the 32 T cell receptor beta chains below, sequenced in a study of Ad26.COV2.S vaccination and SARS-CoV-2 variants. Sequenced by immunoSEQ multiplex PCR; TCRdb stores in-frame clones only, minus some. The repertoire holds 400,000 or so clones, with approximately 90% as singletons. Treatment here: roughly 20 received Ad26.COV2.S at low or high dose, single or two shots; roughly five received placebo; per-sample allocation not given. All samples were drawn on day 63, counting from the first vaccine or placebo injection. The material was peripheral blood, obtained in a trial of Ad26.COV2.S vaccine versus placebo. These receptors originate from a person aged 18-65 years who received the Ad26.COV2.S COVID-19 vaccine or a placebo.

V gene TRBV11-3 combines with J gene TRBJ2-5; D ambiguous. V was cut by 1 base and J by 0 bases, with 9 bases left in between. Germline values: CDR1 SGHNT, CDR2 YENEEA. There are 15 residues in the CDR3. For the CDR3, the DNA is TGTGCCAGCAGCTTAGGATTCAACGACCAAGAGACCCAGTACTTC. It yields the protein CASSLGFNDQETQYF.

The chain recombines TRBV2 with TRBJ2-1; 10 nucleotides line up with TRBD2. The ends lost 3 bases at V and 6 bases at J; junction bases unmatched: 8. The CDR3 spans 16 residues. Germline V gives CDR1 SNHLY, CDR2 FYNNEI. Here the CDR3 reads CASSEQRGGPINEQFF. The CDR3 DNA reads TGTGCCAGCAGTGAGCAGCGGGGGGGCCCAATCAATGAGCAGTTCTTC.

The rearrangement links TRBV15 to TRBJ1-3, with 8 bases that match TRBD1. Germline V CDR1 and CDR2: LNHNV, YYDKDF (reference sequence). CDR3 length: 15 residues. Germline trimming cut 3 bases from V and 2 bases from J; bases unmatched to any gene: 3. DNA of the CDR3: TGTGCCACCAGCAGGCCGACAGGGGCTGGAAACACCATATATTTT. Translated, it gives CATSRPTGAGNTIYF.

The rearrangement joins TRBV3-1 (or the pseudogene TRBV3-2) to TRBJ1-4, with D possibly TRBD1 on 5 matching bases. The CDR3 runs 14 residues. CDR1 is LGHDT, CDR2 YNNKEL, per germline (reference sequence). Trimming pared 5 bases from V and 8 bases from J, leaving 15 bases between. This chain's CDR3 is CASSLGRGSEKLFF. The CDR3 coding sequence is TGTGCCAGCAGCTTAGGACGGGGGTCGGAAAAACTGTTTTTT.

The J gene is TRBJ1-4, the V gene TRBV7-9, with D hard to call. The V end lost 6 bases, the J end lost 7 bases, and 12 bases lay between the germline ends. The CDR3 covers 13 residues. CDR1 and CDR2 from the germline V gene are SEHNR and FQNEAQ (reference sequence). CDR3 nucleotide sequence: TGTGCCAGCAGTTCGGACCTTTCTGAAAAACTGTTTTTT. Its translation is CASSSDLSEKLFF.

The chain is built from TRBV29-1 and TRBJ2-4; TRBD2 matches at 7 bases. With 7 bases clipped from V and 0 bases from J, the junction kept 0 bases outside the gene matches. This CDR3 contains 12 residues. Per germline, CDR1 SQVTM and CDR2 ANQGSEA. Here the CDR3 reads CSGGGAKNIQYF. DNA of the CDR3: TGCAGCGGCGGGGGAGCCAAAAACATTCAGTACTTC.

The chain uses TRBV10-2 and TRBJ1-1; D ambiguous. Germline V gene data show CDR1 as WSHSY and CDR2 as SAAADI. This CDR3 contains 12 residues. V lost 4 bases to trimming and J lost 1 base, with 4 bases between them. The CDR3 DNA follows: TGCGCCAGCAGTGTGGGGAACACTGAAGCTTTCTTT. Translation gives CASSVGNTEAFF.

The chain employs TRBV2 and TRBJ2-3; no firm D call. Trimming took off 6 bases at V and 2 bases at J, with 9 bases between the two ends. This CDR3 is built from 13 residues. Germline V gives CDR1 SNHLY, CDR2 FYNNEI. The CDR3 region is CASRLTNTDTQYF. DNA of the CDR3: TGTGCCAGCAGGTTGACCAACACAGATACGCAGTATTTT. Complete variable domain (other parts from reference TRBV2 and TRBJ2-3): EPEVTQTPSHQVTQMGQEVILRCVPISNHLYFYWYRQILGQKVEFLVSFYNNEISEKSEIFDDQFSVERPDGSNFTLKIRSTKLEDSAMYFCASRLTNTDTQYFGPGTRLTVL.

The chain couples TRBV2 to TRBJ1-1; D is undetermined. This CDR3 has 12 residues. Trimming shortened V by 8 bases and J by 7 bases, and 14 bases separated the two germline ends. Per germline, CDR1 SNHLY and CDR2 FYNNEI. The CDR3 loop is CASLRVFLEAFF. The CDR3 coding sequence is TGTGCCAGCCTAAGGGTCTTCCTTGAAGCTTTCTTT. Using reference TRBV2 and TRBJ1-1 for the parts outside the CDR3, the full variable domain is EPEVTQTPSHQVTQMGQEVILRCVPISNHLYFYWYRQILGQKVEFLVSFYNNEISEKSEIFDDQFSVERPDGSNFTLKIRSTKLEDSAMYFCASLRVFLEAFFGQGTRLTVV.

The V and J genes are TRBV6-5 and TRBJ1-1; maybe TRBD1 (5 bases). CDR1 is MNHEY, CDR2 SVGAGI, per germline. V lost 5 bases, J lost 1 base, and 11 bases lay in between. This CDR3 has 14 amino acids. Here the CDR3 DNA reads TGTGCCAGCAGTAGGGACGGGACGAACACTGAAGCTTTCTTT. Amino acid sequence: CASSRDGTNTEAFF.

As regards this clone: Within the sample, other DNA sequences also encode this same CDR3. V is TRBV27 and J is TRBJ2-1; D gene ambiguous. The germline V gene has CDR1 MNHEY and CDR2 SMNVEV (reference sequence). The CDR3 runs 12 residues. V was pared by 6 bases and J by 7 bases, with 10 bases between. This CDR3 reads CASSLGRNEQFF. In DNA, the CDR3 is TGTGCCAGCAGCCTTGGGCGGAATGAGCAGTTCTTC.

The chain joins TRBV7-9 to TRBJ2-5; D might be TRBD2 (6 bases). This CDR3 is 14 amino acids long. Trimming removed 5 bases at V and 6 bases at J, with 16 bases between. Germline V gene lookup returns CDR1 SEHNR and CDR2 FQNEAQ (reference sequence). CDR3: CASSMEQGGKTQYF. The CDR3 bases are TGTGCCAGCAGCATGGAGCAGGGCGGGAAGACCCAGTACTTC.

The gene calls are TRBV5-8 and TRBJ1-2, with a tentative D call TRBD1 (6 bases). V lost 1 base and J 8 bases, leaving 12 bases between the germline ends. Germline CDR1 and CDR2: SGHTS and YDEGEE. This CDR3 has 13 amino acids. The CDR3 reads CASSLTGPLGYTF. The CDR3 DNA sequence: TGTGCCAGCAGCTTGACAGGGCCTCTGGGCTACACCTTC.

The rearrangement uses TRBV13 and TRBJ2-1; D is unclear. The germline gives CDR1 PRHDT, CDR2 FYEKMQ (reference sequence). CDR3 length equals 16 residues. Trimming removed 3 bases from V and 5 bases from J, with 17 bases in between. CDR3 sequence reads: CASSFTGHIADNEQFF. The CDR3 DNA is TGTGCCAGCAGCTTTACTGGTCACATTGCGGACAATGAGCAGTTCTTC.

The chain employs TRBV6-5 and TRBJ2-7; D remains unclear. This CDR3 region has 11 residues. With 5 bases removed from V and 3 bases from J, the gap between germline ends came to 5 bases. CDR1 is MNHEY and CDR2 is SVGAGI in the germline V gene. The CDR3 here is CASSNNYEQYF. In DNA, the CDR3 is TGTGCCAGCAGTAATAACTACGAGCAGTACTTC.

This clone was seen just once. V gene TRBV6-6 combines with J gene TRBJ1-2, with TRBD1 identical over 7 bases. The CDR3 loop spans 16 amino acids. Germline CDR1 and CDR2: MNHNY and SVGAGI (reference sequence). V gave up 2 bases and J gave up 5 bases; unmatched junction bases: 11. This CDR3 reads CASSYPGQDVRYGYTF. The CDR3 DNA sequence: TGTGCCAGCAGTTACCCCGGACAGGACGTCCGTTATGGCTACACCTTC.

V gene TRBV5-1 combines with J gene TRBJ2-2; 8 positions agree with TRBD1. In germline, CDR1 is SGHRS, CDR2 YFSETQ. V was clipped by 0 bases and J by 0 bases; unmatched bases: 1. The CDR3 sequence is 16 residues long. The CDR3 DNA follows: TGCGCCAGCAGCTTGGTCAGGGGGCCGAACACCGGGGAGCTGTTTTTT. Translation: CASSLVRGPNTGELFF.

The chain recombines TRBV6-5 with TRBJ1-5, with D possibly being TRBD1 (6 bases). The CDR3 consists of 13 residues. Germline CDR1 MNHEY, CDR2 SVGAGI. Trimming removed 9 bases at V and 2 bases at J, with 11 bases between. In nucleotides, the CDR3 is TGTGCCAGTAATAACAGGGGCAATCAGCCCCAGCATTTT. Protein product: CASNNRGNQPQHF.

To note about this clone: This specimen includes other DNA sequences encoding the same CDR3. The chain carries TRBV5-4 and TRBJ2-5; D not certain. Deletions cut 0 bases from V and 2 bases from J, with 5 bases between. Germline V lookup: CDR1 SGHNT, CDR2 YYREEE (reference sequence). The CDR3 totals 13 residues. The CDR3: CASSLEGQETQYF. CDR3 in DNA: TGTGCCAGCAGCTTGGAAGGACAAGAGACCCAGTACTTC.

This clone was detected only once. The chain joins TRBV6-1 to TRBJ2-7, with 8 bases fitting TRBD1. Trimming cost V 2 bases and J 4 bases; bases outside gene matches: 7. CDR3 length equals 15 residues. CDR1 and CDR2 from the germline V gene are MNHNS and SASEGT. The CDR3 nucleotides read TGTGCCAGCAGTGAACCCGGGACAGGACTATACGAGCAGTACTTC. Protein: CASSEPGTGLYEQYF.

This clone was observed a few times. The J gene is TRBJ1-1, the V gene TRBV19; 7 nucleotides match TRBD1. CDR3 length: 15 residues. V was clipped by 3 bases and J by 1 base; unmatched bases: 5. CDR1 LNHDA and CDR2 SQIVND come from the germline V gene (reference sequence). The CDR3 reads CASSIIQGKNTEAFF. In DNA form, the CDR3 reads TGTGCCAGTAGTATCATACAGGGGAAGAACACTGAAGCTTTCTTT.

In this sample, this clone turned up a few times. The chain recombines TRBV2 with TRBJ2-7, with a weak D call TRBD2 (5 bases). The V gene's germline CDR1 is SNHLY and CDR2 FYNNEI. V was clipped by 6 bases and J by 6 bases, with 15 bases between them. The CDR3 loop spans 13 amino acids. CDR3 region: CASRASMAGEQYF. The CDR3 nucleotides read TGTGCCAGCAGGGCATCGATGGCGGGCGAGCAGTACTTC.

V is TRBV7-2 and J is TRBJ2-2; no clear D gene. Trimming left V 5 bases short and J 6 bases short, with 13 bases between. Germline lookup yields CDR1 SGHTA and CDR2 FQGNSA. The CDR3 has 14 amino acids. The DNA for the CDR3 is TGTGCCAGCAGCCCCCCACGTCCTTCCGGGGAGCTGTTTTTT. This encodes CASSPPRPSGELFF.

This rearrangement joins TRBV4-1 to TRBJ2-7, with D tentatively TRBD1 (6 bases). The germline CDR1 and CDR2 sequences are MGHRA and YSYEKL. CDR3 length: 16 amino acids. V was cut by 0 bases and J by 3 bases, with 15 bases left in between. CDR3 residues: CASSQDSVGQNYEQYF. CDR3 DNA sequence: TGCGCCAGCAGCCAAGATTCGGTAGGACAGAACTACGAGCAGTACTTC.

This chain connects TRBV5-1 to TRBJ1-6, with 7 nucleotides matching TRBD1. V was pared by 3 bases and J by 6 bases, with 9 bases of the junction left unmatched. Germline CDR1 reads SGHRS; CDR2 reads YFSETQ. The CDR3 totals 16 residues. The DNA of the CDR3 is TGCGCCAGCAGCTCAACCTACAGGGGACCTAATTCACCCCTCCACTTT. It codes for CASSSTYRGPNSPLHF.

The CDR3 DNA reads as TGCGCCAGCAGCCAGGAGACAAGGGAGGAAGTCTATGGCTACACCTTC. Translated: CASSQETREEVYGYTF. The chain has TRBV4-1 and TRBJ1-2; D not certain. Trimming took 3 bases from V and 4 from J, leaving 18 bases between them. CDR3 length: 16 amino acids. Germline CDR1 MGHRA, CDR2 YSYEKL.

There are a few counts of this clone. The CDR3 here is CASSLEGPIASPLHF. DNA of the CDR3: TGCGCCAGCAGCTTGGAGGGCCCTATCGCGTCACCCCTCCACTTT. This chain uses TRBV5-1 with TRBJ1-6; D is unclear. CDR3 length: 15 amino acids. Trimming cost V 0 bases and J 10 bases, with 14 bases left between them. Germline V gene data show CDR1 as SGHRS and CDR2 as YFSETQ.

V gene TRBV2 combines with J gene TRBJ1-5, with TRBD1 matching 7 bases. There are 13 residues in the CDR3. The V segment lost 5 bases and the J segment 7 bases; nucleotides outside the gene matches: 5. The germline gives CDR1 SNHLY, CDR2 FYNNEI. CDR3 residues: CASSLDRAQPQHF. The DNA of the CDR3 is TGTGCCAGCAGTCTAGACAGGGCCCAGCCCCAGCATTTT.

In its sample, this clone was seen a few times. CDR3 sequence: CATTPGQSSYNEQFF. The CDR3 DNA is TGTGCCACCACTCCGGGACAGAGCTCCTACAATGAGCAGTTCTTC. The chain has TRBV19 and TRBJ2-1; 7 nucleotides line up with TRBD1. The germline V gene encodes CDR1 LNHDA and CDR2 SQIVND (reference sequence). The CDR3 is 15 amino acids. V was clipped by 10 bases and J by 0 bases; unmatched bases: 9.

Comments on this clone: The sample contains more than one DNA sequence encoding this CDR3. The chain uses TRBV3-1 (or the pseudogene TRBV3-2) and TRBJ1-1; D is unresolved. Deletions cut 1 base from V and 5 bases from J, with 8 bases between. Germline lookup yields CDR1 LGHDT and CDR2 YNNKEL (reference sequence). This CDR3 has 13 amino acids. CDR3 coding DNA: TGTGCCAGCAGCCAAGTCGGCGGAACTGAAGCTTTCTTT. Translation: CASSQVGGTEAFF.

The sample holds one count of this clone. The V gene is TRBV6-2 or TRBV6-3, the J gene TRBJ1-2; 10 bases fit TRBD1. Germline V gene data show CDR1 as MNHEY and CDR2 as SVGEGT. Trimming at V came to 2 bases and at J to 5 bases, leaving 8 bases not matched to a gene. The CDR3 has 16 amino acids. CDR3 region: CASSYPRGTGDYGYTF. The CDR3 nucleotides are TGTGCCAGCAGTTACCCCCGAGGGACAGGGGATTATGGCTACACCTTC.

The V gene is TRBV15, the J gene TRBJ2-4; a weak D match, TRBD1 (6 bases). V lost 4 bases and J 6 bases, leaving 10 bases between the germline ends. Germline loops: CDR1 LNHNV, CDR2 YYDKDF (reference sequence). This CDR3 contains 13 residues. CDR3 in amino acids: CATSTLGGNIQYF. The DNA of the CDR3 is TGTGCCACCAGCACTCTAGGGGGAAACATTCAGTACTTC.